A selection of T cell receptor beta chains follows, all from one sample in a study of a mutant IDH1 vaccine in newly diagnosed glioma. Sequencing was performed with immunoSEQ multiplex PCR; in TCRdb, only in-frame clones are kept and a portion is missing. The table includes some 42,000 clones, about 76% detected once. The antigens these receptors bind are not known. The sample in question was PBMCs, obtained from a glioma patient whose treatment included an IDH1 peptide vaccine. These receptors were taken from a man aged 50-59 years with glioma. The CDR3 runs from the conserved cysteine through the conserved F or W. D genes are given only for firm matches. Only some rows state a clone size, as once, few, many or a class for expanded clones.

V	length	D	J	size	CDR3	DNA
TRBV27	14	.	TRBJ1-5	.	CASSLQGSNQPQHF	TGTGCCAGCAGTTTACAGGGGAGCAATCAGCCCCAGCATTTT
TRBV10-1	15	.	TRBJ2-3	.	CASSETGGRTDTQYF	TGCGCCAGCAGTGAAACGGGGGGCCGCACAGATACGCAGTATTTT
TRBV5-1	14	TRBD1	TRBJ2-2	.	CASSWTGPTGELFF	TGCGCCAGCAGCTGGACAGGGCCCACCGGGGAGCTGTTTTTT
TRBV19	18	TRBD1	TRBJ1-5	.	CASSASTGVRYSNQPQHF	TGTGCCAGTAGTGCCTCGACAGGGGTCAGATATAGCAATCAGCCCCAGCATTTT
TRBV6-5	13	TRBD2	TRBJ2-1	.	CASSYRGRDEQFF	TGTGCCAGCAGTTACCGGGGGAGGGATGAGCAGTTCTTC
TRBV5-1	15	.	TRBJ2-3	.	CASSLGGQRTDTQYF	TGCGCCAGCAGCTTGGGTGGACAGCGCACAGATACGCAGTATTTT
TRBV2	13	TRBD2	TRBJ2-5	.	CASIAGFQETQYF	TGTGCCAGTATAGCGGGTTTCCAAGAGACCCAGTACTTC
TRBV30	14	TRBD1	TRBJ1-1	.	CAWIIKGANTEAFF	TGTGCCTGGATTATCAAGGGGGCTAACACTGAAGCTTTCTTT
TRBV7-9	15	.	TRBJ1-1	.	CASSLAALGATEAFF	TGTGCCAGCAGCTTAGCGGCCCTCGGAGCCACTGAAGCTTTCTTT
TRBV29-1	12	.	TRBJ2-3	.	CSVGAGPDTQYF	TGCAGCGTTGGGGCGGGGCCAGATACGCAGTATTTT
TRBV5-6	13	.	TRBJ1-2	.	CASSAGRRSGYTF	TGTGCCAGCAGCGCGGGACGGAGGAGCGGCTACACCTTC
TRBV5-1	14	.	TRBJ2-1	.	CASSLVRGDNEQFF	TGCGCCAGCAGCCTCGTCAGGGGAGACAATGAGCAGTTCTTC
TRBV13	13	.	TRBJ2-7	.	CASSLDSSYEQYF	TGTGCCAGCAGCCTAGACAGTTCCTACGAGCAGTACTTC
TRBV5-1	15	TRBD2	TRBJ2-7	.	CASSSYTSGGYEQYF	TGCGCCAGCAGCTCGTACACTAGCGGGGGGTACGAGCAGTACTTC
TRBV4-1	15	TRBD1	TRBJ1-2	.	CASSQAHRTGVGYTF	TGCGCCAGCAGCCAAGCCCACCGGACAGGGGTCGGCTACACCTTC
TRBV5-6	15	TRBD2	TRBJ2-1	.	CASSLAGGFYNEQFF	TGTGCCAGCAGCTTAGCGGGGGGGTTTTACAATGAGCAGTTCTTC
TRBV4-3	16	TRBD1	TRBJ2-5	.	CASSQDRGQGGETQYF	TGCGCCAGCAGCCAAGATAGGGGACAGGGAGGAGAGACCCAGTACTTC
TRBV30	17	TRBD1	TRBJ1-2	few	CAWSVGGTGGPRHGYTF	TGTGCCTGGAGTGTAGGAGGGACAGGGGGTCCAAGACATGGCTACACCTTC
TRBV30	14	.	TRBJ2-7	.	CAWSSLGVSYEQYF	TGTGCCTGGAGTTCACTAGGGGTGTCCTACGAGCAGTACTTC
TRBV6-1	11	.	TRBJ1-4	.	CASTDRRKLFF	TGTGCCAGCACCGACCGTCGAAAACTGTTTTTT
TRBV7-9	15	.	TRBJ1-1	once	CASSLGGSRDTEAFF	TGTGCCAGCAGCTTAGGAGGGTCTCGGGACACTGAAGCTTTCTTT
TRBV29-1	11	.	TRBJ1-1	.	CSGGQDTEAFF	TGCAGCGGCGGACAAGACACTGAAGCTTTCTTT
TRBV7-9	11	.	TRBJ1-1	.	CASSPGTAVFF	TGTGCCAGCAGCCCCGGGACTGCTGTTTTCTTT
TRBV5-6	15	TRBD1	TRBJ1-6	.	CASSPRDRGRSPLHF	TGTGCCAGCAGCCCCCGGGACAGGGGTAGATCACCCCTCCACTTT
TRBV30	15	.	TRBJ1-4	.	CAWSRGTGTYEKLFF	TGTGCCTGGAGTAGAGGGACCGGGACATATGAAAAACTGTTTTTT
TRBV5-4	15	.	TRBJ1-2	.	CASRGNGPSNYGYTF	TGTGCCAGCAGGGGTAATGGACCGTCTAACTATGGCTACACCTTC
TRBV16	14	.	TRBJ1-1	.	CASSQGGADTEAFF	TGTGCCAGCAGCCAAGGGGGGGCTGACACTGAAGCTTTCTTT
TRBV6-1	14	.	TRBJ1-1	few	CASGVGLTNTEAFF	TGTGCCAGCGGGGTTGGACTGACGAACACTGAAGCTTTCTTT
TRBV5-4	13	TRBD1	TRBJ1-1	.	CASSLQGRPEAFF	TGTGCCAGCAGCTTACAGGGGAGGCCTGAAGCTTTCTTT
TRBV9	13	.	TRBJ1-5	few	CASSYGSSGPQHF	TGTGCCAGCAGCTACGGGTCGTCAGGGCCCCAGCATTTT
TRBV7-9	12	.	TRBJ1-1	.	CAIGGEGTEAFF	TGTGCCATCGGGGGAGAGGGCACTGAAGCTTTCTTT
TRBV6-1	14	.	TRBJ1-4	.	CASSGTAENEKLFF	TGTGCCAGCAGTGGGACGGCCGAGAATGAAAAACTGTTTTTT
TRBV14	18	.	TRBJ1-2	.	CASSQVGREPSTSYGYTF	TGTGCCAGCAGCCAAGTTGGACGGGAACCTTCAACCTCCTATGGCTACACCTTC
TRBV9	15	.	TRBJ2-7	.	CASSRFSGSGHEQYF	TGTGCCAGCAGTCGCTTTAGCGGCTCGGGGCACGAGCAGTACTTC
TRBV25-1	14	TRBD1	TRBJ2-7	.	CASRTSQGAGEQYF	TGTGCCAGCAGAACCTCTCAGGGGGCAGGCGAGCAGTACTTC
TRBV6-1	15	TRBD1	TRBJ2-7	.	CASNTAAGGPYEQYF	TGTGCCAGCAACACAGCGGCAGGGGGCCCCTACGAGCAGTACTTC
TRBV6-1	13	.	TRBJ1-4	few	CASSVTTLEKLFF	TGTGCCAGCAGTGTAACAACTCTTGAAAAACTGTTTTTT
TRBV30	15	TRBD1	TRBJ1-1	.	CAWIDRGPRDTEAFF	TGTGCCTGGATCGACAGGGGGCCCAGGGACACTGAAGCTTTCTTT
TRBV29-1	12	.	TRBJ1-2	once	CSARQDNYGYTF	TGCAGCGCCCGACAGGATAACTATGGCTACACCTTC
TRBV7-6	15	.	TRBJ1-4	few	CASSLAQGVNEKLFF	TGTGCCAGCAGCTTAGCGCAAGGGGTGAATGAAAAACTGTTTTTT
TRBV5-5	13	TRBD1	TRBJ2-5	.	CASSGRTGETQYF	TGTGCCAGCAGCGGGCGGACAGGGGAGACCCAGTACTTC
TRBV5-1	17	.	TRBJ1-1	.	CASSLGAMVGSDTEAFF	TGCGCCAGCAGCTTGGGAGCAATGGTCGGGTCGGACACTGAAGCTTTCTTT
TRBV19	13	.	TRBJ1-1	.	CATHEAGRLEAFF	TGTGCCACCCATGAGGCGGGTCGTCTGGAAGCTTTCTTT
TRBV5-5	13	.	TRBJ2-7	once	CASSFQSSYEQYF	TGTGCCAGCAGCTTTCAATCCTCCTACGAGCAGTACTTC
TRBV30	12	.	TRBJ1-2	.	CAWSVRGKGYTF	TGTGCCTGGAGTGTACGAGGGAAGGGCTACACCTTC